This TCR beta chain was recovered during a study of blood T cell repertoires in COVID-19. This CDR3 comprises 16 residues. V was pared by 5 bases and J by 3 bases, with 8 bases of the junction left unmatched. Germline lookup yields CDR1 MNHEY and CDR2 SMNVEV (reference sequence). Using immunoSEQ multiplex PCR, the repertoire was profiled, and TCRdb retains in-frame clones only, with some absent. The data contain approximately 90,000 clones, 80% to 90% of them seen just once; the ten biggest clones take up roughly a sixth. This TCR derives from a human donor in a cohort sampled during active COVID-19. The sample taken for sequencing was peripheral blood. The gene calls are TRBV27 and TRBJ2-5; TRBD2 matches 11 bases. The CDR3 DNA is TGTGCCAGCAGTCTAAATAGCGGGGGGGCCGAAGAGACCCAGTACTTC. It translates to CASSLNSGGAEETQYF.